Described below is a single T cell receptor beta chain sequence and its context. It has no known antigen specificity. Within one base of it there is no much larger clone, and no base qualities were kept. The data are from a study of shared clonotypes between healthy human individuals (dated by TCRdb to about 2020). In terms of the full investigation: The cohort included a few men and two women between 18 and 49 years of age. For each donor, CD4 naive and CD4 memory were each run on three plates, CD8 naive on two plates, and CD8 memory on one plate. To estimate repertoire size and how much clonotype sharing occurs between individuals, the study deeply sequenced the blood TCR repertoires of 5 or 6 healthy adults. To increase sequencing depth and limit assay-specific biases, TCR repertoire library preparation and sequencing were carried out by different laboratories using diverse techniques. Each donor's leukapheresis produced roughly between about 0.85 and 10 billion PBMCs.

TCR CDR3 regions were amplified from genomic DNA by multiplex PCR using the deep immunoSEQ assay. Extracted genomic DNA from each cell subset was distributed evenly across all wells of several immunoSEQ 96-well plates, and each plate was treated as a replicate. Each replicate PCR for sorted subsets received around 210 ng genomic DNA, equal to roughly 30,000 T cell genomes. The purified libraries were quantified using a Qubit 3.0 fluorometer, sized with a Bioanalyzer 2100, and then quantified again using the KAPA Library Quantification kit. Every immunoSEQ 96-well plate was sequenced on a dedicated single-read 150-cycle Illumina NextSeq 550 flow cell. Turning to the authors' computational methods: Because only junctional sequences without quality scores were contained in the immunoSEQ output, filtering matching that applied to full-length reads could not be performed. Sequences were annotated with PyIR, a Python wrapper for IgBLAST v1.9, using IMGT germline references to assign V/J genes and CDR3. Reads were filtered out if the reads had weak V/J assignments (E-value above 1e-6), no CDR3, stop codons, out-of-frame junctions, or ambiguous translated residues. V3J clonotypes were defined as sequences sharing the same inferred V gene, J gene, and CDR3 amino acid sequence. The percentage overlap between two repertoires was calculated by dividing the number of shared unique clonotypes by the size of the smaller repertoire. Richness of each repertoire was evaluated using RTK rarefaction, the Chao1 estimator, and Recon v2.1 estimates of unobserved clonotypes. For all TCRbeta clonotypes obtained by the gDNA method from a few donors, generation probabilities were computed with OLGA. TCRdb limited this immuneACCESS table to in-frame rearrangements with V and J called. A share of clones is missing; checked studies link under half to unresolved V genes, and the rest is unexplained. That table supplies the V and J calls and clone size; D and trimming were determined from the DNA. This sample comprises roughly 2 million clones, approximately 94% of them detected only once. The ten largest account for 0.13% of the sample.

Donors were healthy HIV-negative adults with no recently reported acute infections or vaccinations. Only Caucasian adults living in Nashville, Tennessee, USA were represented among the donors. CD4+ T cells were enriched through magnetic negative selection, after which naive cells were positively selected on CD45RA and the remaining negative fraction served as the memory subset. Blood was obtained by leukapheresis, after which PBMCs were separated by Ficoll-Histopaque density gradient centrifugation and cryopreserved in liquid nitrogen vapor phase. Analytical flow cytometry was used to check the purity and quantity of every magnetically sorted T cell population. From each sorted fraction, genomic DNA was isolated and quantified by UV absorbance on a Nanodrop 2000c. What the work shows at the level of the full study, not this receptor alone: When a few donors were compared, the shared fraction of clonotypes was around 5% for naive CD4, approximately 3.5% for naive CD8, about 2.5% for memory CD4, and less than 0.5% for memory CD8. Because the study included a small number of donors, the genetic and exposure-history diversity represented was limited. Pairwise subsampling indicated that sequencing depth was expected to affect the degree of clonotype sharing among donors. Compared with non-shared clonotypes, clonotypes shared by all four sorted-subset donors had higher generation probabilities. Even with the large sequencing depth, rarefaction of the sorted-subset datasets indicated that sequencing was incomplete. Sampling was restricted to blood, and TCR repertoires in tissue are likely to differ from TCR repertoires in blood. Naive subsets generally had larger estimated clonotype richness than memory subsets.

The CDR3 holds 15 amino acids from the cysteine to the phenylalanine. Only CDR3 DNA remains: 45 bases, in frame from the first base. Via the germline V gene, CDR1 is SGHTS and CDR2 YDEGEE. V has 4 bases trimmed and J has 9 bases trimmed; junction bases matching no gene number 16. The chain is assembled from TRBV5-8 and TRBJ2-7; 7 central nucleotides agree with TRBD1. The TCR sequence derives from a young man in good health. The sequenced sample was naive CD4+ T cells sorted from blood. Taken with the paper, the label for cell subset or site translates to: CD45RA+ positively selected. The CDR3 in this case is CASSADRLRLSGQYF. The nucleotide sequence reads TGTGCCAGCAGCGCGGACAGGTTACGTTTGTCTGGGCAGTACTTC.